One sample yielded the 6 T cell receptor beta chains listed below, sequenced in a study of T-cell reconstitution after alpha-beta-depleted transplantation in children. During its preparation, the TCRbeta library received unique molecular identifiers. Using its own MiXCR run on the PCR reads, TCRdb lists one record per CDR3 protein. This table has approximately 400,000 distinct CDR3 sequences, around 9.9% appearing once. The source material was PBMCs from the stem cell graft donor, sampled from the stem cell graft. These receptors were obtained from a human donor who donated a stem cell graft to a child with acute myeloid leukemia.

This clonotype was seen many times. CDR3: CASSEVRRGRTYEQYF. The CDR3 nucleotides read TGTGCCAGCAGTGAGGTTCGTAGGGGACGTACCTACGAGCAGTACTTC. The chain joins TRBV25-1 to TRBJ2-7; D tentatively fits TRBD1 or TRBD2 (5 bases each). The germline V gene has CDR1 MGHDK and CDR2 SYGVNS. The CDR3 is made up of 16 amino acids. Trimming removed 3 bases from V and 2 bases from J, with 17 bases in between.

In its sample, this clonotype was seen a few times. J is TRBJ2-2 and V is TRBV12-3 or TRBV12-4, with TRBD1 matching 7 bases. The CDR3 is 14 amino acids. The junction had 2 bases not matched to a gene; V was cut back by 7 bases and J by 0 bases. The CDR3 here is CASITGANTGELFF. The CDR3 coding sequence is TGTGCCAGCATTACAGGGGCGAACACCGGGGAGCTGTTTTTT.

This chain's CDR3 is CASTYGRSYNSPLHF. CDR3 bases: TGTGCCAGCACCTACGGGAGGTCCTATAATTCACCCCTCCACTTT. The chain has TRBV6-1 and TRBJ1-6; no clear D gene. This CDR3 region has 15 residues. Germline CDR1 is MNHNS and CDR2 is SASEGT. Trimming removed 7 bases at V and 1 base at J, with 11 bases between.

The CDR3 protein is CSARSLRGYQETQYF. CDR3 bases: TGCAGTGCTAGATCCCTCAGGGGCTACCAAGAGACCCAGTACTTC. This chain connects TRBV20-1 to TRBJ2-5; D might be TRBD1 (6 bases). V was shortened by 2 bases and J by 0 bases, with 13 bases between the two germline ends. The CDR3 is 15 residues long. The V gene's germline CDR1 is DFQATT and CDR2 SNEGSKA (reference sequence).

The sample holds a few counts of this clonotype. J is TRBJ1-2 and V is TRBV19; D gene unclear. Germline lookup yields CDR1 LNHDA and CDR2 SQIVND (reference sequence). This CDR3 is 15 amino acids long. The germline V and J ends were trimmed by 2 bases and 0 bases, with 10 bases remaining between them. The CDR3 DNA reads TGTGCCAGTAGTATAACCCTGGAGCCTAACTATGGCTACACCTTC. The encoded protein is CASSITLEPNYGYTF.

This clonotype was observed a handful of times. This sequence joins TRBV11-2 and TRBJ1-2; D possibly corresponds to TRBD1 (5 bases). Between the trimmed V and J ends, which lost 2 bases and 2 bases, there was a span of 18 bases. This CDR3 is 17 amino acids long. Germline CDR1 reads SGHAT; CDR2 reads FQNNGV. The CDR3 here is CASSLISGHFSNYGYTF. In DNA, the CDR3 is TGTGCCAGCAGCTTAATCTCAGGACATTTCTCCAACTATGGCTACACCTTC.